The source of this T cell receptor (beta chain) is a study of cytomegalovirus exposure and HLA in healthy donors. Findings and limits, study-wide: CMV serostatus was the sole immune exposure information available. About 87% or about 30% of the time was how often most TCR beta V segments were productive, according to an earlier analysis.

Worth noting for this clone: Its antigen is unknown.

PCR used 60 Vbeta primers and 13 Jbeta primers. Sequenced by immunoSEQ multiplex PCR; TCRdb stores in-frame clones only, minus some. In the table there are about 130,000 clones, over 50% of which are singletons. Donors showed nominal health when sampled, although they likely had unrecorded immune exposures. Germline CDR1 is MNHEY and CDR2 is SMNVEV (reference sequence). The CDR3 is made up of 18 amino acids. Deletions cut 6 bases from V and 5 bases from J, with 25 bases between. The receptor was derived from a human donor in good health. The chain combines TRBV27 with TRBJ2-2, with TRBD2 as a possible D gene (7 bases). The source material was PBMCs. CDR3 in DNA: TGTGCCAGCAGGAAGGGGGGGGATTATAGAAGGGGGACCGGGGAGCTGTTTTTT. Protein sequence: CASRKGGDYRRGTGELFF.